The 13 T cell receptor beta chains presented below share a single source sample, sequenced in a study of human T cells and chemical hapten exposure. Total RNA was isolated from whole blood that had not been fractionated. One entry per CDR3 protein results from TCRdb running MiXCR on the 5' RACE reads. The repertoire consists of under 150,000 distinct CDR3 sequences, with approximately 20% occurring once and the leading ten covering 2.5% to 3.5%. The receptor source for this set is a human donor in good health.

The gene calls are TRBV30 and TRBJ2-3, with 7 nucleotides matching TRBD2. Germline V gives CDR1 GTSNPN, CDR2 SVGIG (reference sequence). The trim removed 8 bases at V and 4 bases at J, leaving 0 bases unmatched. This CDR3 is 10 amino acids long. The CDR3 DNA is TGTGCCGGGGGGGCAGATACGCAGTATTTT. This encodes CAGGADTQYF.

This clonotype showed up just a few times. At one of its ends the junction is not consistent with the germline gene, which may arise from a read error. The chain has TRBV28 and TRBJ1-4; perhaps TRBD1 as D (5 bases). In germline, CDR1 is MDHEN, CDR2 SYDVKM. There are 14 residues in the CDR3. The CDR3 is CAGSYPGPNEKLFF. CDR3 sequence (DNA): TGTGCCGGCAGTTATCCGGGACCTAATGAAAAACTGTTTTTT.

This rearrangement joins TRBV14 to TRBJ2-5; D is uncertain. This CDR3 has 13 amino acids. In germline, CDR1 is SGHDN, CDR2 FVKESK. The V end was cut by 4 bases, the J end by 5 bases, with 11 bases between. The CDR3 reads CASSRPNGETQYF. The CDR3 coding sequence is TGTGCCAGCAGCCGCCCGAACGGGGAGACCCAGTACTTC.

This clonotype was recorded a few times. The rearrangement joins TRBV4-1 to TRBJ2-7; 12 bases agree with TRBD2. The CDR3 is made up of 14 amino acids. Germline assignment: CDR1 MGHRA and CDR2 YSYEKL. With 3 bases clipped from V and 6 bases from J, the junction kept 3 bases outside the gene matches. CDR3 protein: CASSQPTSGSEQYF. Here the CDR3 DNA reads TGCGCCAGCAGCCAGCCGACTAGCGGGAGCGAGCAGTACTTC.

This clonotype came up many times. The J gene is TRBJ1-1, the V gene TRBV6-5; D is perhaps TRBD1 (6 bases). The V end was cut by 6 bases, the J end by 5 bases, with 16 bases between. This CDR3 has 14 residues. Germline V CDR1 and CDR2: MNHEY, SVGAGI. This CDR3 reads CASRFQGKGTEAFF. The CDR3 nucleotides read TGTGCCAGCAGATTCCAGGGGAAGGGGACTGAAGCTTTCTTT.

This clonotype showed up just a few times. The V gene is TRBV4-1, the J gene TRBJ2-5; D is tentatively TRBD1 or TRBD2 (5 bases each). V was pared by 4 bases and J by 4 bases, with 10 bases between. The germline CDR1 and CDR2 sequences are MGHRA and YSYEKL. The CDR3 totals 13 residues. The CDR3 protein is CASSRLGTETQYF. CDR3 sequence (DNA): TGCGCCAGCAGCCGTCTAGGGACAGAGACCCAGTACTTC.

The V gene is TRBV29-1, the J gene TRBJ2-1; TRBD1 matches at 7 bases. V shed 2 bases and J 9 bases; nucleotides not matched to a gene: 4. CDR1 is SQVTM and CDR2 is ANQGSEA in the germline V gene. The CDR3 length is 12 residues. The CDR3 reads CSVELQGSEQFF. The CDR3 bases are TGCAGCGTTGAATTACAGGGGAGTGAGCAGTTCTTC.

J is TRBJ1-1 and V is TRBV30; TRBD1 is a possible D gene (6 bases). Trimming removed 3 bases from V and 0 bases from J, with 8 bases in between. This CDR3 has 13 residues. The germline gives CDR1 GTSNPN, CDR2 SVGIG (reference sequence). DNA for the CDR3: TGTGCCTGGAGGGACAGCATGAACACTGAAGCTTTCTTT. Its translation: CAWRDSMNTEAFF.

The CDR3 DNA reads TGTGCCAGCAGTCCCCAACAGGGGCTCGGCTATGGCTACACCTTC. Translating it yields CASSPQQGLGYGYTF. The genes are TRBV27 and TRBJ1-2, with TRBD1 matching 7 bases. Germline lookup yields CDR1 MNHEY and CDR2 SMNVEV (reference sequence). With 5 bases clipped from V and 4 bases from J, the junction kept 10 bases outside the gene matches. The CDR3 is 15 amino acids.

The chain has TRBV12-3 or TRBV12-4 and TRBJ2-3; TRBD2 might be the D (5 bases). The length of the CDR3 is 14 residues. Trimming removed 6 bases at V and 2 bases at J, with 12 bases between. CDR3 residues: CASRLSGTTDTQYF. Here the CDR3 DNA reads TGTGCCAGCAGACTCAGCGGAACCACAGATACGCAGTATTTT.

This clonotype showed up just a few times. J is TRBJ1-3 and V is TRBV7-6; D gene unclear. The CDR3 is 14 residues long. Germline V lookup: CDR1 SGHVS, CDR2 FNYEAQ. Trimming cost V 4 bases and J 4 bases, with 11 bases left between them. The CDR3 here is CASSSRTDGNTIYF. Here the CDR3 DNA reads TGTGCCAGCAGCTCGAGGACTGACGGAAACACCATATATTTT.

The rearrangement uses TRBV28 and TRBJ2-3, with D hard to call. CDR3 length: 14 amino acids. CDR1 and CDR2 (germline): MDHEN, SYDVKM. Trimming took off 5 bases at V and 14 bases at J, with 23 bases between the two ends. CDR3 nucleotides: TGTGCCAGCAGTCCCCCCTTGGTTAGCCCAGCCGTGTATTTT. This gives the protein CASSPPLVSPAVYF.

This CDR3 is CATSRAGTGGSKAFF. The CDR3 coding sequence is TGTGCCACCAGCAGAGCGGGGACAGGGGGTTCCAAAGCTTTCTTT. The genes are TRBV15 and TRBJ1-1; 11 bases map to TRBD1. Losses at the gene ends were 1 base for V and 9 bases for J; bases not matched to a gene: 7. Germline V lookup: CDR1 LNHNV, CDR2 YYDKDF (reference sequence). The CDR3 length is 15 residues.